This TCR beta chain derives from a study of shared clonotypes between healthy human individuals. Across the whole study: The cohort comprised a couple of women and a few men. Their ages spanned 18 to 49 years. Plates per donor: three CD4 naive, three CD4 memory, two CD8 naive, one CD8 memory. Study-level results: Since donors were few, the genetic and exposure-history diversity represented was limited.

Profiled with immunoSEQ multiplex PCR; TCRdb holds only in-frame clones, not every one. This sample has around 340,000 clones, with more than 60% found just once. This clone was seen just once. Its antigen remains unidentified. Germline V gene lookup returns CDR1 SGHRS and CDR2 YFSETQ. J was trimmed by 4 bases and V by 4 bases; bases with no gene match: 11. The CDR3 runs to 18 residues. Source material: memory CD4+ T cells sorted from blood. Subset here: CD45RA-negative fraction. The V gene is TRBV5-1, the J gene TRBJ2-6; 10 nucleotides align to TRBD2. The TCR comes from a young man in good health. The CDR3 sequence is CASSGRTSGAAGANVLTF. DNA of the CDR3: TGCGCCAGCAGCGGAAGGACTAGCGGAGCGGCGGGGGCCAACGTCCTGACTTTC.